This T cell receptor beta chain was captured in a study of tumor-infiltrating lymphocytes in primary liver carcinoma. Study-wide context: All patients, whether men or women, fell within 30 to 69 years of age. Each of the samples returned roughly 3.65 to 7.5 million productive TCRbeta reads (a yield similar across tissue types). Findings and limits, study-wide: Tumor-blood pairs (like tumor-adjacent pairs) overlapped less than tumor region pairs did.

Production of TCR beta cDNA used approximately 0.55 ug total RNA together with a constant-region primer. Amplification in three nested multiplex PCR rounds with slightly modified ARM-PCR gave rise to TCR beta libraries. TRBV1-TRBV30 forward primers paired with a C-beta reverse primer drove the first two PCR rounds, about 10 cycles each. TCRdb itself ran the multiplex PCR reads through MiXCR, one entry per CDR3 protein. The table includes approximately 80,000 distinct CDR3 sequences, roughly 69% detected once. With regard to this clonotype: What it recognizes is unknown.

Bulk tissue was left unsorted, and RNA and DNA were co-extracted from about 20-30 mg of it. The V end lost 3 bases, the J end lost 4 bases, and 12 bases lay between the germline ends. The germline V gene encodes CDR1 SQVTM and CDR2 ANQGSEA. The length of the CDR3 is 13 residues. The sequence was obtained from a man aged 35 to 55 with primary liver carcinoma and hepatitis B virus infection. This chain uses TRBV29-1 with TRBJ2-5; D may match TRBD1 or TRBD2 (5 bases each). Sequencing was performed on tumor-adjacent normal liver tissue. CDR3 nucleotide sequence: TGCAGCGTTGAGGCGAGGGGCAGAGAGACCCAGTACTTC. This gives the protein CSVEARGRETQYF.